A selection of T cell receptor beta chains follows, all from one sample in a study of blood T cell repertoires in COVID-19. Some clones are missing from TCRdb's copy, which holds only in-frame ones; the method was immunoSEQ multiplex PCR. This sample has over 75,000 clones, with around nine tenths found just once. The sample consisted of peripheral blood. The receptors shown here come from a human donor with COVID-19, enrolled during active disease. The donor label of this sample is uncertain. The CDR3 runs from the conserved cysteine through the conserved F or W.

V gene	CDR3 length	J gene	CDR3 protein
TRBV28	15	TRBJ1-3	CASREGGGLRNTIYF
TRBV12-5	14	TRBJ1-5	CASGPQADNQPQHF
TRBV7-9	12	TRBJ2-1	CASSLVNGEQFF
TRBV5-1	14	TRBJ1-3	CASSVGQGANTIYF
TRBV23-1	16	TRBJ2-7	CASSQSGTGAYYEQYF
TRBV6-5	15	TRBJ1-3	CASRLSGNSGNTIYF
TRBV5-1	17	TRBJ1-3	CASSLGTEITSGNTIYF
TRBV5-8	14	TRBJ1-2	CASSWDDREEGYTF
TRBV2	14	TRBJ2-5	CASSGRTGRETQYF
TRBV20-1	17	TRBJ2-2	CSASRLGQPSNTGELFF
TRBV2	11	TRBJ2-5	CASSVIETQYF
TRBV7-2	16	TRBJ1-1	CASSLFVGGGAGQAFF
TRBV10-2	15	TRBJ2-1	CASSEGRGIYNEQFF
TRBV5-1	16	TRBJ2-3	CASSWIRQGRVDTQYF
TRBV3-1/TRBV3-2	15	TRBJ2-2	CASSQDGTGAGELFF
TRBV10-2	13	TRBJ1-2	CASSDNVDYGYTF
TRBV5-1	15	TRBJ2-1	CASSTSGDSYNEQFF
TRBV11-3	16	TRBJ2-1	CASSLPGPGVDNEQFF
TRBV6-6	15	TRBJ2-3	CASSYSGETTDTQYF
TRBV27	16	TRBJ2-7	CASSFGRDSFTYEQYF
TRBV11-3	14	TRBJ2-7	CASSSRTGESEQYF
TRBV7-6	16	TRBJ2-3	CASSFRTGAPTDTQYF
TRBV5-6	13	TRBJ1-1	CASRPTGAAEAFF
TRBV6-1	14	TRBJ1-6	CASSDGTDNSPLHF
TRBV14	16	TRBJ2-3	CASSQEWTGFTDTQYF
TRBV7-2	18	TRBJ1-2	CASSLEIVRGIPNYGYTF
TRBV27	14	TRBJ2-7	CASSLRRGPYEQYF
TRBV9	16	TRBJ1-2	CASSVAISTGWDGYTF
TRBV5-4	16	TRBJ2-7	CASSPGGRAVPYEQYF
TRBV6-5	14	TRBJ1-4	CASSLQGDFEKLFF
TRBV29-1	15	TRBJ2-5	CSVETGTGGLETQYF
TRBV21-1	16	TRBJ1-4	CASSKVRRQGHEKLFF
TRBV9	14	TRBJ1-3	CASSAQVSGNTIYF
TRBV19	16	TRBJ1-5	CASSTRTGGSNQPQHF
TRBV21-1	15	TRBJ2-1	CASSKRSGRMDEQFF
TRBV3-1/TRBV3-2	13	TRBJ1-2	CASSQAGGEFHTF
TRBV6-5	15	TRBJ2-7	CASSYDRGGFYEQYF
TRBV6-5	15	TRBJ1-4	CASRDLGRLNEKLFF
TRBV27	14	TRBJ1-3	CASSPTGGGNTIYF
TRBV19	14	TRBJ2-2	CASSIDRNTGELFF
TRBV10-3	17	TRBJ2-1	CAISRDHGGSSYNEQFF
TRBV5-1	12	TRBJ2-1	CASSQTHNEQFF
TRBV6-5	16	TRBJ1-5	CASSLWGQGGNQPQHF
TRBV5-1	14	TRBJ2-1	CASSLDTGDNEQFF
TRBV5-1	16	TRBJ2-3	CASSFLVGGSTDTQYF
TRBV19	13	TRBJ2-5	CASRRVRTETQYF
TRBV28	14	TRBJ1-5	CASSRGGDSQPQHF
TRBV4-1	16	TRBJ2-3	CASSRDRVDSTDTQYF
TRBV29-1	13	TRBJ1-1	CSVHGTGNTEAFF
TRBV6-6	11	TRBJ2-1	CASSSSNEQFF
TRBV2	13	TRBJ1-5	CASTSGANQPQHF
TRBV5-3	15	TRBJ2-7	CARSLAGTGYYEQYF
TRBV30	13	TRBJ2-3	CAWRLASTDTQYF
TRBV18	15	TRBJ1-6	CASSPRTGDNSPLHF